The entry below describes one TCR beta chain. The data derive from a study of blood T cell repertoires in COVID-19. Trimming shortened V by 4 bases and J by 4 bases, and 13 bases separated the two germline ends. The CDR3 is made up of 14 amino acids. Looked up from germline, CDR1 is SNHLY and CDR2 is FYNNEI. Libraries were prepared by immunoSEQ multiplex PCR; TCRdb keeps only in-frame clonotypes and omits some of them. This sample has some 150,000 clones, with 88% found just once. Sequencing input: PBMCs or T cells enriched from blood (not recorded which). The chain combines TRBV2 with TRBJ1-1; D perhaps matches TRBD1 (5 bases). This TCR came from a woman younger than 45 with acute COVID-19. The CDR3 sequence is CASSVQAGGTEAFF. CDR3 nucleotides: TGTGCCAGCAGTGTTCAGGCGGGGGGCACTGAAGCTTTCTTT.